Sequencing of this T cell receptor (beta chain) was carried out in a study of T cell repertoires in cytomegalovirus infection. TCRdb re-called the reads through MiXCR, storing one row per CDR3 protein. This table has fewer than 200,000 distinct CDR3 sequences, about an eighth appearing once. The specimen sequenced was PBMCs. This TCR was recovered from a human donor in good health (CMV status not recorded). Some clones in this sample may be carry-over from other donors' samples.

Here the CDR3 DNA reads TGTGCCAGCACCGTGATAATAACAGGCGATTATGGCTACACCTTC. Translated, it gives CASTVIITGDYGYTF. The J gene is TRBJ1-2, the V gene TRBV6-6; D may be TRBD1 (5 bases). Germline lookup yields CDR1 MNHNY and CDR2 SVGAGI (reference sequence). The germline V and J ends were trimmed by 7 bases and 5 bases, with 20 bases remaining between them. CDR3 length: 15 amino acids.